Given below is one T cell receptor beta chain in context. Its antigen is undetermined. Investigators profiled TCR beta VDJ and CDR3 from genomic DNA template. TCRdb redid the calling of the reads with MiXCR, one entry per CDR3 protein. The profile covers 200,000 to 250,000 distinct CDR3 sequences, with roughly 35% appearing a single time and 1% to 1.3% taken by the ten largest. The source of the sample is a study of CD8+CD57+ T cells in acquired aplastic anemia. Study-level information: Sorted CD4+ and CD8+ cells gave an average of about 3 ug of DNA. In CD4+ cells, healthy donors produced an average of about 10 million reads. Study-level findings and limits: Overlap between patients and controls comprised twenty-nine CD8+ CDR3 sequences. For CD8+ Simpson's diversity, patients and controls showed no significant difference.

Germline CDR1 reads SNHLY; CDR2 reads FYNNEI. This CDR3 comprises 15 residues. The germline V and J ends were trimmed by 6 bases and 6 bases, with 17 bases remaining between them. The chain carries TRBV2 and TRBJ1-4, with D uncertain. Sequenced material: sorted CD4+, CD8+, or CD8+CD57+ T cells (not recorded which) from PBMCs. The clonotype originates from a human donor in good health, serving as a control. CDR3 loop: CASSPFSLADEKLFF. The CDR3, as DNA: TGTGCCAGCAGCCCCTTCTCGCTAGCTGATGAAAAACTGTTTTTT.